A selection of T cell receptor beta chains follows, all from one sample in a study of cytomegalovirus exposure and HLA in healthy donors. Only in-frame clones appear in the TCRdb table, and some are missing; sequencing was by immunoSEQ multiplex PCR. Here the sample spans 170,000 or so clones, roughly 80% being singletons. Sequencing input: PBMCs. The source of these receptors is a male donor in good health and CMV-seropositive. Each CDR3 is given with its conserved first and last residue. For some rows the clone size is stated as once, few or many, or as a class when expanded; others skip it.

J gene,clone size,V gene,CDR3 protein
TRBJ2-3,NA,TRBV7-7,CASSLIQADTQYF
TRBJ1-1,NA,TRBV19,CASSIQGGTEAFF
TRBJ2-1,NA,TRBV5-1,CASSLGLLAGASSYNEQFF
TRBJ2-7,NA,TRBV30,CAWSVPGQSAYEQYF
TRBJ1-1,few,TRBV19,CASSRTDSRYDFAEAFF
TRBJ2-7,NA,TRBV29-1,CSVTAGTSYYEQYF
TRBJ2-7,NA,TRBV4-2,CASSPLSGPPAYEQYF
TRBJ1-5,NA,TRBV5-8,CASSPRGSQPQHF
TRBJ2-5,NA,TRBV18,CASSPLELQGHQETQYF
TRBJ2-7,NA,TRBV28,CASSLGSGRAYEQYF
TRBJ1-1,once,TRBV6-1,CASGPNTEAFF
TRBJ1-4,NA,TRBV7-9,CASSSAPHRGLFF
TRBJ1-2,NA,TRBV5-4,CASSQTGTALNYGYTF
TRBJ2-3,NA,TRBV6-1,CASSEQGLLTDTQYF
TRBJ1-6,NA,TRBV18,CASSPMGLSYNSPLHF
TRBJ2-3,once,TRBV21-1,CASSKARRECPDTQYF
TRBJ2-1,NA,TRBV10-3,CAISPSLALNEQFF
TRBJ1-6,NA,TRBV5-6,CASSGRQGNNSPLHF
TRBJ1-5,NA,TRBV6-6,CASSYRGQTNQPQHF
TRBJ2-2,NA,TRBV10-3,CAIRATAGENTGELFF
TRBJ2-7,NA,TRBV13,CASSPRDSSYEQYF
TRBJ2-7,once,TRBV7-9,CASSSSGTVASYEQYF
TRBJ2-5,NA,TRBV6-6,CASSPLETQYF
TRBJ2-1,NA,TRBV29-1,CSVSKTSGNYNEQFF
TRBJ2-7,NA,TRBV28,CASSPQGQAPYEQYF
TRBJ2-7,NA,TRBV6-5,CASSYSTSGDYEQYF
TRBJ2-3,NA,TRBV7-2,CASSLMRQSTDTQYF
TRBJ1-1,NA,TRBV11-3,CASSVGRGFSNTEAFF
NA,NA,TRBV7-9,CASSCPDCHEQYF
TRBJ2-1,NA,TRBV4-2,CASSQELRLAGGLFF
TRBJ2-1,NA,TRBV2,CASTTYNEQFF
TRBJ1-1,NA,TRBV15,CATSRDWRGRETEAFF
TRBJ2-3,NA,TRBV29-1,CSVTPVSGTPDTQYF
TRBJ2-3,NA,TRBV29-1,CSVAGRATDTQYF
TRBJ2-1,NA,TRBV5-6,CASSLTGGYNEQFF
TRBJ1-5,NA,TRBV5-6,CASSFGGRSNQPQHF
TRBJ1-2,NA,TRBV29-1,CSVQAANYGYTF
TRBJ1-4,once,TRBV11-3,CASSLDRVEDSKLFF
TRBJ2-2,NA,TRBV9,CASSVGLAGGSGELFF
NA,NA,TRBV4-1,CASSQGNVGDYEQYF
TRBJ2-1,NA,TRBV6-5,CASRETSAPRDEQFF
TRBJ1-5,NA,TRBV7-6,CASSLAISGGASGQPQHF
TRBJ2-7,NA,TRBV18,CASSPGTNYEQYF
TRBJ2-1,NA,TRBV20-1,CSARQGSEQFF
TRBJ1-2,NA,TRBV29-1,CSVLRGLGGYTF
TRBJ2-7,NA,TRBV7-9,CSSSSTSGKTSYEQYF
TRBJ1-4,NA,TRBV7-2,CASSSDRVEKLFF
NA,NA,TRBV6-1,CASRYYEQYF
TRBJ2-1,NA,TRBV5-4,CASSRLAGGYYNEQFF
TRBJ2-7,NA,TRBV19,CASSPPGDPPYEQYF
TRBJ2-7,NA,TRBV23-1,CASSQQHEGQGPSYEQYF
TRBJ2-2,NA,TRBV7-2,CASSFQGLAGGTGTGELFF
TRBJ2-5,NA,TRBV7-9,CASSLGDRDQETQYF